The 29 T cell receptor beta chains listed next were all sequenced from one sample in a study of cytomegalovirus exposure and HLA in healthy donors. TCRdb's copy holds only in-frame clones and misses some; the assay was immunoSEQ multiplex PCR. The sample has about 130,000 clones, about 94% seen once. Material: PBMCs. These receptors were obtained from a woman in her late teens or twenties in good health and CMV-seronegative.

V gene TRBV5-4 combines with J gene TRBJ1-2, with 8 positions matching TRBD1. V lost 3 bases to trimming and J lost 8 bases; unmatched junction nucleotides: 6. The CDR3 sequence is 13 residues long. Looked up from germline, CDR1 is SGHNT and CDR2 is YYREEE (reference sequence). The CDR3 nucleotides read TGTGCCAGCAGCTCAATTGGACAGGGCGGCTACACCTTC. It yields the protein CASSSIGQGGYTF.

For the CDR3, the DNA is TGTGCCAGCAGTTTATCATGGGGGGGCCCCGGGGAGCTGTTTTTT. It encodes CASSLSWGGPGELFF. The chain recombines TRBV27 with TRBJ2-2, with D possibly being TRBD2 (7 bases). The CDR3 totals 15 residues. V dropped 0 bases and J dropped 6 bases, with 11 bases sitting between them. Germline values: CDR1 MNHEY, CDR2 SMNVEV (reference sequence).

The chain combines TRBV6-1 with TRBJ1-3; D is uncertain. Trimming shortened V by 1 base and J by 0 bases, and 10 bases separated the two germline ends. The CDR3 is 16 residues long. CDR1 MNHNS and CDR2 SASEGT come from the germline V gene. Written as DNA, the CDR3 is TGTGCCAGCAGTGAAGTCGACATTAACTCTGGAAACACCATATATTTT. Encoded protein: CASSEVDINSGNTIYF.

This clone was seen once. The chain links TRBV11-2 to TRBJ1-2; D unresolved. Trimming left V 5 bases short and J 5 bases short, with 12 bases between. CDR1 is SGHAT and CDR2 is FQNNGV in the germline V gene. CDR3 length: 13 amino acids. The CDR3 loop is CASSLGVHYGYTF. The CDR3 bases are TGTGCCAGCAGCCTAGGTGTTCATTATGGCTACACCTTC.

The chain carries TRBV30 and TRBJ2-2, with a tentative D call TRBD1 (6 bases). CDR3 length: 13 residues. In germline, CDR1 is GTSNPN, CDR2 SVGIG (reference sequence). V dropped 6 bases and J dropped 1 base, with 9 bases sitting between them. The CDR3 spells CACRGQNTGELFF. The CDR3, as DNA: TGTGCCTGCAGGGGACAGAACACCGGGGAGCTGTTTTTT.

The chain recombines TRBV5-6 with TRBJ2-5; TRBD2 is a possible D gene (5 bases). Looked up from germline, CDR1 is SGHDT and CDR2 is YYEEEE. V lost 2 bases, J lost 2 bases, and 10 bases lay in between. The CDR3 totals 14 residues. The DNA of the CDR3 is TGTGCCAGCAGCTTAACGACGGGGCAAGAGACCCAGTACTTC. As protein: CASSLTTGQETQYF. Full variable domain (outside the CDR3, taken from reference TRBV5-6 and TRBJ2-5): DAGVTQSPTHLIKTRGQQVTLRCSPKSGHDTVSWYQQALGQGPQFIFQYYEEEERQRGNFPDRFSGHQFPNYSSELNVNALLLGDSALYLCASSLTTGQETQYFGPGTRLLVL.

CDR3 DNA: TGCGCCAGCAGCCCGACAGGGGATGGGCAGCCCCAGCATTTT. As protein: CASSPTGDGQPQHF. The chain uses TRBV5-1 and TRBJ1-5; 8 bases are a match to TRBD1. There are 14 residues in the CDR3. The J segment lost 7 bases and the V segment lost 4 bases, leaving 7 bases of the junction unmatched. Germline loops: CDR1 SGHRS, CDR2 YFSETQ.

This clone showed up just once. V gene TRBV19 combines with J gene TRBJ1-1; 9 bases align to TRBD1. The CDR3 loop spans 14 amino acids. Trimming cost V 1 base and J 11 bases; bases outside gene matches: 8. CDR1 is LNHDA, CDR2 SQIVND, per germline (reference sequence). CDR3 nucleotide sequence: TGTGCCAGTAGTATAGCGCTGACAGGGGGTCTGGCTTTCTTT. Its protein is CASSIALTGGLAFF.

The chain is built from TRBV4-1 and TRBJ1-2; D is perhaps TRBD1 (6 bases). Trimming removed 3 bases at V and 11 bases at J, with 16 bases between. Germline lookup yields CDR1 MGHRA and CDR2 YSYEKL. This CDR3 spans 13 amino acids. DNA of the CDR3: TGCGCCAGCAGCCAGGGACTGAAGGGGGGGTACACCTTC. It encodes CASSQGLKGGYTF.

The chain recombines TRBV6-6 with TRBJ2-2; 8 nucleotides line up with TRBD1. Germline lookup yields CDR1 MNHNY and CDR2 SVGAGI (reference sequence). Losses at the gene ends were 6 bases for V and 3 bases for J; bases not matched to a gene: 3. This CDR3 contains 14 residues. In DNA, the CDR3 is TGTGCCAGCAGCGAGACAGGGGACACCGGGGAGCTGTTTTTT. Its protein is CASSETGDTGELFF.

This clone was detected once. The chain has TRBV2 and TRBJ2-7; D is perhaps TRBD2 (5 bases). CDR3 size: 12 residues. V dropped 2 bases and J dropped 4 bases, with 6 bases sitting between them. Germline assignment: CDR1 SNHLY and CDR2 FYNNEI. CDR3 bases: TGTGCCAGCAGTGAAACGGGATACGAGCAGTACTTC. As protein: CASSETGYEQYF.

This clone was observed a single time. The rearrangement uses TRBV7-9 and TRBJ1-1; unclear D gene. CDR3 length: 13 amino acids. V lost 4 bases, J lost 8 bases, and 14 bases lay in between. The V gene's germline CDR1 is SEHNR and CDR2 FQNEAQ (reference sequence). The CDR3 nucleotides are TGTGCCAGCAGCTCCTACTCGAGAAACGAAGCTTTCTTT. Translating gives CASSSYSRNEAFF.

The CDR3 bases are TGTGCCAGTAGCAACGACAGGGTGATTTCACCCCTCCACTTT. Its translation is CASSNDRVISPLHF. The V gene is TRBV19, the J gene TRBJ1-6; 7 bases align to TRBD1. The length of the CDR3 is 14 residues. Germline trimming cut 6 bases from V and 9 bases from J; bases unmatched to any gene: 8. CDR1 is LNHDA and CDR2 is SQIVND in the germline V gene (reference sequence).

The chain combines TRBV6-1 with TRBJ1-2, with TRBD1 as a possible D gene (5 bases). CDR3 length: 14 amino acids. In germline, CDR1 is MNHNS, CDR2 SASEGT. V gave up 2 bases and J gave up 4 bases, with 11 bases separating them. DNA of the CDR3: TGTGCCAGCAGTGAACAGGGAATGGTCTATGGCTACACCTTC. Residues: CASSEQGMVYGYTF.

The CDR3 coding sequence is TGTGCCAGCAGCTCCGGGGACAGGATATTCTCCTACGAGCAGTACTTC. Translated: CASSSGDRIFSYEQYF. The chain links TRBV7-9 to TRBJ2-7; 8 positions agree with TRBD1. V shed 4 bases, J shed 0 bases, and the junction held 8 bases outside the gene matches. This CDR3 region has 16 residues. CDR1 is SEHNR and CDR2 is FQNEAQ in the germline V gene (reference sequence).

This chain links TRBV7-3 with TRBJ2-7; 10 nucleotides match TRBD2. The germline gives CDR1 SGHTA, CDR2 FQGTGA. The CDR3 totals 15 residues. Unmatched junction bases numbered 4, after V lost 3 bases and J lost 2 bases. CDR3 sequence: CASSLASGGTYEQYF. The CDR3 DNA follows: TGTGCCAGCAGCTTGGCTAGCGGGGGAACCTACGAGCAGTACTTC.

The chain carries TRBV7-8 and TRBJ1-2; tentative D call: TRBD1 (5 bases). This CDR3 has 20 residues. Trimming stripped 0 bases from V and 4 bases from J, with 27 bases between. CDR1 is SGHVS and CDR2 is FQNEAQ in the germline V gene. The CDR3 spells CASSLALGGRSLLSGYGYTF. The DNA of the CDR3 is TGTGCCAGCAGCTTAGCCTTGGGGGGTCGTAGCCTACTATCTGGCTATGGCTACACCTTC.

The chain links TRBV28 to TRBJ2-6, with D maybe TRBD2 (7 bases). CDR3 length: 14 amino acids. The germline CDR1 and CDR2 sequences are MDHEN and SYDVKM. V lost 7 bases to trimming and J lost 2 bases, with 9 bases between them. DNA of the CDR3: TGTGCCAGCATGGGGGGGCCTGGGGCCAACGTCCTGACTTTC. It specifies CASMGGPGANVLTF.

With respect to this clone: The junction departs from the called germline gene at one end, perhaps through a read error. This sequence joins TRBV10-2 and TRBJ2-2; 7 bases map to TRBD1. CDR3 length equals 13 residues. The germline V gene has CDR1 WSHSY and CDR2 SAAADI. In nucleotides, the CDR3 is TGCGCCAGCAAAGGGGGCAACAGCGGGGAGCTGTTTTTT. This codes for CASKGGNSGELFF.

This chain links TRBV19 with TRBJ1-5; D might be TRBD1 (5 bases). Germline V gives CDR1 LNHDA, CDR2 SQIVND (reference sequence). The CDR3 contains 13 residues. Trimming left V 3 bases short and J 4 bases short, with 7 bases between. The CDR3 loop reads CASSIRVNQPQHF. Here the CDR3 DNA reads TGTGCCAGTAGTATCAGGGTAAATCAGCCCCAGCATTTT.

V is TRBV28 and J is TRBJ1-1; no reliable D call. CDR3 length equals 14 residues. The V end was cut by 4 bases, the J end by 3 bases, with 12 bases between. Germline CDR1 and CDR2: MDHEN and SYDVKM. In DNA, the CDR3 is TGTGCCAGCAGTTCGGCGGGGTCTGACACTGAAGCTTTCTTT. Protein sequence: CASSSAGSDTEAFF.

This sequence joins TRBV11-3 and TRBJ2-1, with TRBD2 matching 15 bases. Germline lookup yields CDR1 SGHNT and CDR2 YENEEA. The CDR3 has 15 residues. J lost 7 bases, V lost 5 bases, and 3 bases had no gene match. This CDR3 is CASSPGTSGGNEQFF. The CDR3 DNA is TGTGCCAGCAGCCCCGGGACTAGCGGGGGGAATGAGCAGTTCTTC.

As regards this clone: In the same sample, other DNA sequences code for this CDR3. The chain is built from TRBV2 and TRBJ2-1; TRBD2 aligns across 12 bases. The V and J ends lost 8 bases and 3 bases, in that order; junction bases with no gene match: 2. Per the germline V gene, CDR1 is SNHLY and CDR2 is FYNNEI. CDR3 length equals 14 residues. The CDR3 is CASRLAGVYNEQFF. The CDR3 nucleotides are TGTGCCAGCCGACTAGCGGGGGTCTACAATGAGCAGTTCTTC.

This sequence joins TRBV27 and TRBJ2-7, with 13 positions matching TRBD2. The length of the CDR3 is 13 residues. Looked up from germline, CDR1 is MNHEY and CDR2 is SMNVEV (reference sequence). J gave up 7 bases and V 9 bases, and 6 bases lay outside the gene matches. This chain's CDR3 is CASRTSGSWEQYF. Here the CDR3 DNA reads TGTGCCAGTCGGACTAGCGGGAGCTGGGAGCAGTACTTC.

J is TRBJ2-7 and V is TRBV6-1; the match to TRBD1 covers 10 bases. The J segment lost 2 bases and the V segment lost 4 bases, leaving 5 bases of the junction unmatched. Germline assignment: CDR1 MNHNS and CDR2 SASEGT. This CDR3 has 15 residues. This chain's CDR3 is CASSVTGQGPYEQYF. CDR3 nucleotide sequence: TGTGCCAGCAGTGTAACGGGACAGGGGCCCTACGAGCAGTACTTC.

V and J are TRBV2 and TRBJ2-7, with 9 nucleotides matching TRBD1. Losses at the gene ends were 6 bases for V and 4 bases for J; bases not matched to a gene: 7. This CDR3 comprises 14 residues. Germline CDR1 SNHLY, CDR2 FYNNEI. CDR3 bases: TGTGCCAGCAGGGCCACAGGGGGCACGTACGAGCAGTACTTC. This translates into CASRATGGTYEQYF.

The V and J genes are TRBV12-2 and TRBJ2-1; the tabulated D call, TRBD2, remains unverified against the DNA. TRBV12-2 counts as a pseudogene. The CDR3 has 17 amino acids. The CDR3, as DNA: TGTGCAAGTCGCTCACCGGGACTAGCGGGATTACACAATGAGCAGTTCTTC. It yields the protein CASRSPGLAGLHNEQFF.

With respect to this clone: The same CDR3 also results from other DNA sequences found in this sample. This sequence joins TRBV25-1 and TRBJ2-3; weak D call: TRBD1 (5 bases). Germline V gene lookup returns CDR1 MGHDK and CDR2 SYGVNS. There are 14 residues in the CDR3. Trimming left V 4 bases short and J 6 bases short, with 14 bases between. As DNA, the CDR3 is TGTGCCAGCAGTGTAAGTGGGGCGGCGGATACGCAGTATTTT. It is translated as CASSVSGAADTQYF.

For the CDR3, the DNA is TGTGCCAGCAGGGGCGACAGGGGGAGCACAGATACGCAGTATTTT. Translating it yields CASRGDRGSTDTQYF. The J gene is TRBJ2-3, the V gene TRBV2; 9 bases fit TRBD1. Looked up from germline, CDR1 is SNHLY and CDR2 is FYNNEI. The CDR3 consists of 15 residues. Germline trimming cut 6 bases from V and 0 bases from J; bases unmatched to any gene: 4.